Below, 24 T cell receptor beta chains from the same sample are listed, as sequenced in a study of T cell repertoires in cytomegalovirus infection. One entry per CDR3 protein results from TCRdb running MiXCR on the reads. The data hold about 360,000 distinct CDR3 sequences, with 15% to 20% observed a single time. Sequencing was carried out using PBMCs. These receptors originate from a human donor in good health (CMV status not recorded). Some clones in this sample may be carry-over from other donors' samples.

The chain carries TRBV29-1 and TRBJ2-5, with D perhaps matching TRBD2 (7 bases). V was shortened by 2 bases and J by 4 bases, with 14 bases between the two germline ends. The CDR3 runs to 14 residues. CDR1 SQVTM and CDR2 ANQGSEA come from the germline V gene. CDR3: CSVEKGGLRETQYF. CDR3 bases: TGCAGCGTTGAAAAGGGGGGGCTTCGAGAGACCCAGTACTTC.

This clonotype was counted at least ten times. This sequence joins TRBV5-6 and TRBJ1-6; a possible D gene is TRBD1 (5 bases). Germline lookup yields CDR1 SGHDT and CDR2 YYEEEE. Trimming pared 4 bases from V and 7 bases from J, leaving 9 bases between. The CDR3 totals 13 residues. The CDR3: CASSGHLNSPLHF. Here the CDR3 DNA reads TGTGCCAGCAGCGGACACCTCAATTCACCCCTCCACTTT.

The V gene is TRBV6-2 or TRBV6-3, the J gene TRBJ2-7; 9 nucleotides match TRBD2. V lost 6 bases, J lost 0 bases, and 3 bases stayed unmatched. Per germline, CDR1 MNHEY and CDR2 SVGEGT. This CDR3 has 14 residues. CDR3 coding DNA: TGTGCCAGCAGCAGAGCGGGAGGCTCCTACGAGCAGTACTTC. It encodes CASSRAGGSYEQYF.

The rearrangement joins TRBV7-9 to TRBJ2-4; D gene uncertain. Germline V CDR1 and CDR2: SEHNR, FQNEAQ (reference sequence). V dropped 5 bases and J dropped 8 bases, with 7 bases sitting between them. This CDR3 is 11 amino acids long. CDR3 sequence (DNA): TGTGCCAGCAGCGCAGCCGACATTCAGTACTTC. Its translation is CASSAADIQYF. Variable domain in full (rest from reference TRBV7-9 and TRBJ2-4): DTGVSQNPRHKITKRGQNVTFRCDPISEHNRLYWYRQTLGQGPEFLTYFQNEAQLEKSRLLSDRFSAERPKGSFSTLEIQRTEQGDSAMYLCASSAADIQYFGAGTRLSVL.

V gene TRBV2 combines with J gene TRBJ2-1, with TRBD1 matching over 10 bases. Germline V gene sequence: CDR1 SNHLY, CDR2 FYNNEI. The CDR3 has 15 amino acids. The V segment lost 6 bases and the J segment 2 bases; nucleotides outside the gene matches: 4. The CDR3 loop is CASREDRGAYNEQFF. The CDR3, as DNA: TGTGCCAGCAGAGAGGACAGGGGGGCCTACAATGAGCAGTTCTTC.

This clonotype was picked up a small number of times. The chain employs TRBV11-2 and TRBJ2-1; D is unclear. CDR3 size: 17 residues. V was cut by 2 bases and J by 9 bases, with 23 bases left in between. The germline V gene encodes CDR1 SGHAT and CDR2 FQNNGV. CDR3 nucleotides: TGTGCCAGCAGCTTATCGGCTTCAGCAGTAAAAATCAGTGAGCAGTTCTTC. The encoded protein is CASSLSASAVKISEQFF.

This clonotype was recorded many times. The chain combines TRBV4-2 with TRBJ1-5; D gene ambiguous. The CDR3 totals 14 residues. The V and J ends lost 0 bases and 3 bases respectively, with 6 bases between them. Germline assignment: CDR1 LGHNA and CDR2 YNFKEQ. The CDR3 is CASSQDGVNQPQHF. In DNA form, the CDR3 reads TGTGCCAGCAGCCAAGATGGAGTCAATCAGCCCCAGCATTTT.

This clonotype was seen at least ten times. This chain joins TRBV7-2 and TRBJ2-1; maybe TRBD2 (5 bases). The CDR3 length is 15 residues. Trimming stripped 3 bases from V and 6 bases from J, with 15 bases between. Germline loops: CDR1 SGHTA, CDR2 FQGNSA. CDR3 nucleotide sequence: TGTGCCAGCAGCTTCAGATCGGGGATCTTCAATGAGCAGTTCTTC. It codes for CASSFRSGIFNEQFF.

This clonotype turned up a few times. The gene calls are TRBV15 and TRBJ2-7; either TRBD1 or TRBD2 may supply D (5 bases each). Trimming took 5 bases from V and 2 from J, leaving 13 bases between them. The germline V gene encodes CDR1 LNHNV and CDR2 YYDKDF (reference sequence). The CDR3 is made up of 14 amino acids. The CDR3 here is CATSRGGKTYEQYF. The CDR3 nucleotides read TGTGCCACCAGCCGTGGGGGAAAAACCTACGAGCAGTACTTC. The full variable domain, its missing parts supplied by reference TRBV15 and TRBJ2-7, is DAMVIQNPRYQVTQFGKPVTLSCSQTLNHNVMYWYQQKSSQAPKLLFHYYDKDFNNEADTPDNFQSRRPNTSFCFLDIRSPGLGDTAMYLCATSRGGKTYEQYFGPGTRLTVT.

This clonotype was seen repeatedly, ten times or more. The V gene is TRBV19, the J gene TRBJ2-5; no definite D call. This CDR3 has 14 residues. From germline, CDR1 is LNHDA and CDR2 SQIVND (reference sequence). V was clipped by 5 bases and J by 0 bases, with 10 bases between them. CDR3 DNA: TGTGCCAGTAGTCAGGTTGTCTACCAAGAGACCCAGTACTTC. It encodes CASSQVVYQETQYF.

V is TRBV15 and J is TRBJ1-4; perhaps TRBD1 as D (6 bases). Germline values: CDR1 LNHNV, CDR2 YYDKDF (reference sequence). This CDR3 region has 16 residues. V shed 4 bases and J shed 1 base, with 13 bases lying between them. Here the CDR3 reads CATSTSTQGTNEKLFF. The CDR3 coding sequence is TGTGCCACCAGCACCTCCACACAGGGAACTAATGAAAAACTGTTTTTT.

This clonotype was seen at least ten times. This chain joins TRBV7-9 and TRBJ2-3; 7 bases are shared with TRBD1. Germline values: CDR1 SEHNR, CDR2 FQNEAQ (reference sequence). The CDR3 is 15 residues long. V lost 1 base and J lost 0; bases outside the gene matches: 1. For the CDR3, the DNA is TGTGCCAGCAGCTTAGGCAGGGGGAGCACAGATACGCAGTATTTT. This translates into CASSLGRGSTDTQYF.

This clonotype appeared many times. This chain connects TRBV7-9 to TRBJ2-5, with 10 nucleotides matching TRBD1. Per germline, CDR1 SEHNR and CDR2 FQNEAQ (reference sequence). V was pared by 6 bases and J by 5 bases, with 6 bases of the junction left unmatched. The CDR3 loop spans 14 amino acids. CDR3 protein: CASRSTGGSETQYF. As DNA, the CDR3 is TGTGCCAGCAGGTCGACAGGGGGCAGTGAGACCCAGTACTTC.

In its sample, this clonotype was seen once. A read error may be the cause here, since a much bigger clone is one base away. The V gene is TRBV7-8, the J gene TRBJ2-1, with 14 bases identical to TRBD2. Germline lookup yields CDR1 SGHVS and CDR2 FQNEAQ. CDR3 length: 15 residues. For the CDR3, the DNA is TGTGCCAGCAGCATTAGGACTAGCGGGGGGAATGAGCAGTGCTTC. This translates into CASSIRTSGGNEQCF.

The genes are TRBV7-9 and TRBJ2-3; D is unresolved. The CDR3 length is 12 residues. Trimming cost V 2 bases and J 10 bases, with 10 bases left between them. Per the germline V gene, CDR1 is SEHNR and CDR2 is FQNEAQ (reference sequence). The DNA for the CDR3 is TGTGCCAGCAGCTTACCGGTAGAAGCGCAGTATTTT. As protein: CASSLPVEAQYF.

This clonotype was detected only a few times. The V and J genes are TRBV5-1 and TRBJ1-1; D unclear. This CDR3 is built from 11 residues. Germline-derived CDR1 and CDR2 are SGHRS and YFSETQ. V lost 5 bases, J lost 8 bases, and 10 bases lay in between. The CDR3 loop is CASRETTEAFF. The CDR3 bases are TGCGCCAGCAGAGAAACAACCGAAGCTTTCTTT.

This clonotype was detected many times. V usage is TRBV7-8 and J usage is TRBJ2-2, with D possibly matching TRBD1 (6 bases). V dropped 5 bases and J dropped 0 bases, with 25 bases sitting between them. The CDR3 spans 20 residues. Germline V gives CDR1 SGHVS, CDR2 FQNEAQ. The CDR3, as DNA: TGTGCCAGCAGCCGAAAACTATTGACAGGAGGAGCGACGAACACCGGGGAGCTGTTTTTT. This sequence encodes CASSRKLLTGGATNTGELFF.

This clonotype showed up many times. The chain combines TRBV7-2 with TRBJ2-3, with TRBD2 matching over 7 bases. The CDR3 length is 15 residues. V was clipped by 1 base and J by 4 bases; unmatched bases: 5. Germline V gene sequence: CDR1 SGHTA, CDR2 FQGNSA. The CDR3 sequence: CASSLGGSGADTQYF. The CDR3 DNA sequence: TGTGCCAGCAGCTTAGGCGGGAGCGGGGCAGATACGCAGTATTTT.

The V call is TRBV28, the J call TRBJ2-5, with a possible D match to TRBD2 (5 bases). This CDR3 comprises 14 residues. Trimming cost V 2 bases and J 1 base, with 8 bases left between them. The V gene's germline CDR1 is MDHEN and CDR2 SYDVKM. The CDR3 sequence: CASSLGSFQETQYF. In nucleotides, the CDR3 is TGTGCCAGCAGTTTAGGGAGCTTCCAAGAGACCCAGTACTTC.

This clonotype has a handful of counts. The chain couples TRBV6-4 to TRBJ1-2, with TRBD1 matching over 7 bases. V lost 4 bases, J lost 2 bases, and 7 bases stayed unmatched. CDR3 length: 15 amino acids. From germline, CDR1 is MRHNA and CDR2 SNTAGT. The CDR3 reads CASSAQTGVNYGYTF. DNA of the CDR3: TGTGCCAGCAGTGCCCAAACAGGGGTGAACTATGGCTACACCTTC.

A few counts support this clonotype. The chain joins TRBV5-6 to TRBJ1-5; possible D gene TRBD1, 5 bases. The ends were cut back, 4 bases at V and 6 bases at J, with 14 bases in the middle. CDR3 length equals 14 residues. Looked up from germline, CDR1 is SGHDT and CDR2 is YYEEEE. The CDR3 DNA follows: TGTGCCAGCAGCCAGTACAGGCTTCGTCAGCCCCAGCATTTT. It encodes CASSQYRLRQPQHF.

This clonotype was detected a few times. The J gene is TRBJ1-6, the V gene TRBV6-5, with D perhaps matching TRBD1 (6 bases). Germline V gene lookup returns CDR1 MNHEY and CDR2 SVGAGI. V was shortened by 8 bases and J by 9 bases, with 17 bases between the two germline ends. This CDR3 contains 14 residues. The CDR3 nucleotides read TGTGCCAGCTGGAGGGGGGGGGGTGGTTCACCCCTCCACTTT. This encodes CASWRGGGGSPLHF.

The rearrangement links TRBV15 to TRBJ2-7; D uncertain. There are 15 residues in the CDR3. In germline, CDR1 is LNHNV, CDR2 YYDKDF (reference sequence). Trimming left V 0 bases short and J 3 bases short, with 12 bases between. CDR3 DNA sequence: TGTGCCACCAGCAGAGATCTAGGCGGCCTCTACGAGCAGTACTTC. This sequence encodes CATSRDLGGLYEQYF. The full variable domain, completed using reference TRBV15 and TRBJ2-7, is DAMVIQNPRYQVTQFGKPVTLSCSQTLNHNVMYWYQQKSSQAPKLLFHYYDKDFNNEADTPDNFQSRRPNTSFCFLDIRSPGLGDTAMYLCATSRDLGGLYEQYFGPGTRLTVT.

The rearrangement joins TRBV20-1 to TRBJ1-5; D is unresolved. The CDR3 sequence is 14 residues long. The germline gives CDR1 DFQATT, CDR2 SNEGSKA (reference sequence). V was trimmed by 0 bases and J by 6 bases, leaving 12 bases between them. In nucleotides, the CDR3 is TGCAGTGCTAGAGAAAGGACCCGGAGTCAGCCCCAGCATTTT. Protein product: CSARERTRSQPQHF.